The 26 T cell receptor beta chains reported below all come from one sample, sequenced in a study of cytotoxic CD8 clonotypes in ibrutinib-treated CLL. Generated by immunoSEQ multiplex PCR, the TCRdb table keeps only in-frame clones and is missing some. The table lists roughly 250,000 clones, around 70% of them singletons, with 15% in the top ten. Here the sequenced sample was PBMCs, taken after 24 months of ibrutinib treatment. The receptors were gathered from a human donor with chronic lymphocytic leukemia.

This chain connects TRBV6-5 to TRBJ1-5; D remains ambiguous. Trimming took off 5 bases at V and 6 bases at J, with 11 bases between the two ends. This CDR3 region has 13 residues. Germline V gene data show CDR1 as MNHEY and CDR2 as SVGAGI. CDR3 sequence: CASSIRHGQPQHF. The CDR3 coding sequence is TGTGCCAGCAGTATCAGGCACGGTCAGCCCCAGCATTTT.

This chain joins TRBV9 and TRBJ2-1; D gene unclear. The CDR3 runs to 10 residues. The V end lost 4 bases, the J end lost 8 bases, and 4 bases lay between the germline ends. Per germline, CDR1 SGDLS and CDR2 YYNGEE. CDR3 protein: CASSPDEQFF. As DNA, the CDR3 is TGTGCCAGCAGCCCCGATGAGCAGTTCTTC. Combining the CDR3 with reference TRBV9 and TRBJ2-1 gives the whole variable domain DSGVTQTPKHLITATGQRVTLRCSPRSGDLSVYWYQQSLDQGLQFLIQYYNGEERAKGNILERFSAQQFPDLHSELNLSSLELGDSALYFCASSPDEQFFGPGTRLTVL.

This chain joins TRBV6-5 and TRBJ2-3; 11 nucleotides line up with TRBD2. The length of the CDR3 is 15 residues. Germline CDR1 is MNHEY and CDR2 is SVGAGI. V was clipped by 5 bases and J by 5 bases; unmatched bases: 6. CDR3 sequence reads: CASSATSGKGDTQYF. CDR3 DNA sequence: TGTGCCAGCAGTGCGACTAGCGGGAAGGGAGATACGCAGTATTTT.

The rearrangement uses TRBV5-1 and TRBJ2-3, with D unresolved. Germline CDR1 is SGHRS and CDR2 is YFSETQ. Trimming stripped 3 bases from V and 5 bases from J, with 13 bases between. The CDR3 spans 14 residues. CDR3 region: CASSSGPRIDTQYF. DNA of the CDR3: TGCGCCAGCAGCTCCGGGCCCAGGATAGATACGCAGTATTTT.

This clone was counted only a few times. V and J are TRBV6-1 and TRBJ2-1, with 8 positions matching TRBD1. The CDR3 runs 16 residues. Trimming cost V 4 bases and J 6 bases; bases outside gene matches: 11. CDR1 is MNHNS, CDR2 SASEGT, per germline. DNA for the CDR3: TGTGCCAGCAGTGCCACCGACAGGGGACGGTTCAATGAGCAGTTCTTC. It yields the protein CASSATDRGRFNEQFF.

The chain joins TRBV28 to TRBJ2-7, with D unclear. V lost 1 base to trimming and J lost 6 bases, with 13 bases between them. The V gene's germline CDR1 is MDHEN and CDR2 SYDVKM. The CDR3 extends over 14 amino acids. The CDR3 sequence is CASSLSQVDCEQYF. CDR3 bases: TGTGCCAGCAGTTTATCCCAAGTGGATTGCGAGCAGTACTTC.

The V and J genes are TRBV6-5 and TRBJ2-2; D is unclear. CDR3 length equals 14 residues. CDR1 and CDR2 from the germline V gene are MNHEY and SVGAGI. V was pared by 5 bases and J by 3 bases, with 10 bases between. The CDR3 DNA is TGTGCCAGCAGTCAGAGTTCCGACACCGGGGAGCTGTTTTTT. It specifies CASSQSSDTGELFF.

The rearrangement links TRBV4-1 to TRBJ2-7; D unclear. Germline V gene lookup returns CDR1 MGHRA and CDR2 YSYEKL. The CDR3 loop spans 14 amino acids. Trimming removed 0 bases from V and 1 base from J, with 7 bases in between. CDR3 DNA sequence: TGCGCCAGCAGCCAAGAGGGTGGATCCTACGAGCAGTACTTC. The encoded protein is CASSQEGGSYEQYF.

This sequence joins TRBV19 and TRBJ1-1; D call uncertain. The germline V and J ends were trimmed by 0 bases and 0 bases, with 11 bases remaining between them. There are 16 residues in the CDR3. Germline CDR1 LNHDA, CDR2 SQIVND (reference sequence). The CDR3 nucleotides are TGTGCCAGTAGTATAGATCCTGACACGATGAACACTGAAGCTTTCTTT. This codes for CASSIDPDTMNTEAFF.

This clone was seen a few times. J is TRBJ1-2 and V is TRBV18, with no clear D. The CDR3 covers 15 residues. CDR1 is KGHSH, CDR2 LQKENI, per germline. The V end lost 3 bases, the J end lost 4 bases, and 15 bases lay between the germline ends. For the CDR3, the DNA is TGTGCCAGCTCACCCTACGCGGCAGAACCCTATGGCTACACCTTC. This codes for CASSPYAAEPYGYTF.

V and J are TRBV7-9 and TRBJ1-1; 7 nucleotides line up with TRBD1. V was clipped by 3 bases and J by 11 bases; unmatched bases: 15. CDR3 size: 15 residues. Germline assignment: CDR1 SEHNR and CDR2 FQNEAQ (reference sequence). The CDR3 region has the DNA TGTGCCAGCAGCTTTGCCTCAGGGGGGCAGGCGGATGCTTTCTTT. Residues: CASSFASGGQADAFF. Full variable domain (rest looked up from reference TRBV7-9 and TRBJ1-1): DTGVSQNPRHKITKRGQNVTFRCDPISEHNRLYWYRQTLGQGPEFLTYFQNEAQLEKSRLLSDRFSAERPKGSFSTLEIQRTEQGDSAMYLCASSFASGGQADAFFGQGTRLTVV.

The rearrangement uses TRBV7-9 and TRBJ2-2; D remains ambiguous. The germline V gene encodes CDR1 SEHNR and CDR2 FQNEAQ (reference sequence). The CDR3 totals 15 residues. V dropped 7 bases and J dropped 4 bases, with 16 bases sitting between them. CDR3 sequence: CASTSDEYSTGELFF. In DNA, the CDR3 is TGTGCCAGCACCTCGGACGAGTATAGCACCGGGGAGCTGTTTTTT.

The chain carries TRBV29-1 and TRBJ2-6; D ambiguous. Trimming pared 6 bases from V and 4 bases from J, leaving 10 bases between. CDR3 size: 13 residues. The V gene's germline CDR1 is SQVTM and CDR2 ANQGSEA. The CDR3 loop reads CSVIDVGANVLTF. CDR3 sequence (DNA): TGCAGCGTAATCGACGTCGGGGCCAACGTCCTGACTTTC.

The V gene is TRBV11-2, the J gene TRBJ2-1, with 8 nucleotides matching TRBD2. The CDR3 extends over 15 amino acids. With V trimmed by 6 bases and J by 8 bases, 12 bases remained unmatched. Germline lookup yields CDR1 SGHAT and CDR2 FQNNGV. The CDR3 DNA is TGTGCCAGCAGAGTTAGCGGGAACGGCGTCGATGAGCAGTTCTTC. Translation gives CASRVSGNGVDEQFF. Full variable domain (rest looked up from reference TRBV11-2 and TRBJ2-1): EAGVAQSPRYKIIEKRQSVAFWCNPISGHATLYWYQQILGQGPKLLIQFQNNGVVDDSQLPKDRFSAERLKGVDSTLKIQPAKLEDSAVYLCASRVSGNGVDEQFFGPGTRLTVL.

This clone was detected once. The rearrangement links TRBV7-2 to TRBJ2-5; D ambiguous. The germline V gene encodes CDR1 SGHTA and CDR2 FQGNSA. With 5 bases removed from V and 1 base from J, the gap between germline ends came to 5 bases. CDR3 length: 12 residues. The CDR3 nucleotides read TGTGCCAGCAGCACTGGCCAAGAGACCCAGTACTTC. It yields the protein CASSTGQETQYF.

The V and J genes are TRBV30 and TRBJ2-3, with 11 bases matching TRBD1. CDR1 and CDR2 (germline): GTSNPN, SVGIG (reference sequence). With 4 bases clipped from V and 4 bases from J, the junction kept 4 bases outside the gene matches. The CDR3 has 14 residues. The CDR3 sequence is CAWTGTGGSDTQYF. CDR3 bases: TGTGCCTGGACCGGGACAGGGGGTTCAGATACGCAGTATTTT. The variable domain in full, with the rest retrieved from reference TRBV30 and TRBJ2-3, is SQTIHQWPATLVQPVGSPLSLECTVEGTSNPNLYWYRQAAGRGLQLLFYSVGIGQISSEVPQNLSASRPQDRQFILSSKKLLLSDSGFYLCAWTGTGGSDTQYFGPGTRLTVL.

The CDR3 DNA reads as TGCGCCAGCAGCGACCACAGGGACACTGAAGCTTTCTTT. Translation gives CASSDHRDTEAFF. The chain is built from TRBV5-1 and TRBJ1-1; weak D call: TRBD1 (6 bases). Germline V lookup: CDR1 SGHRS, CDR2 YFSETQ. V was cut by 4 bases and J by 3 bases, with 10 bases left in between. This CDR3 has 13 amino acids.

This chain connects TRBV4-2 to TRBJ2-7, with D possibly being TRBD2 (6 bases). The CDR3 is 12 residues long. Germline CDR1 reads LGHNA; CDR2 reads YNFKEQ. Trimming pared 3 bases from V and 6 bases from J, leaving 9 bases between. For the CDR3, the DNA is TGTGCCAGCAGCCAGGGGGGACGCGAGCAGTACTTC. This gives the protein CASSQGGREQYF.

This chain uses TRBV9 with TRBJ2-1, with 14 bases identical to TRBD2. Germline trimming cut 6 bases from V and 4 bases from J; bases unmatched to any gene: 6. Germline V gene sequence: CDR1 SGDLS, CDR2 YYNGEE. The CDR3 sequence is 16 residues long. CDR3 protein: CASTLGTSGSYNEQFF. The CDR3 bases are TGTGCCAGCACCCTCGGGACTAGCGGGAGTTACAATGAGCAGTTCTTC. Based on the CDR3 plus reference TRBV9 and TRBJ2-1, the full variable domain is DSGVTQTPKHLITATGQRVTLRCSPRSGDLSVYWYQQSLDQGLQFLIQYYNGEERAKGNILERFSAQQFPDLHSELNLSSLELGDSALYFCASTLGTSGSYNEQFFGPGTRLTVL.

The chain has TRBV5-1 and TRBJ2-3, with 11 bases fitting TRBD2. Germline assignment: CDR1 SGHRS and CDR2 YFSETQ. The CDR3 contains 18 residues. Unmatched junction bases numbered 7, after V lost 0 bases and J lost 1 base. CDR3 bases: TGCGCCAGCAGCTTGGCCGTACTAGCGGGAGTAGGCACAGATACGCAGTATTTT. Translating it yields CASSLAVLAGVGTDTQYF.

V gene TRBV27 combines with J gene TRBJ2-7; D ambiguous. The CDR3 contains 11 residues. Trimming shortened V by 0 bases and J by 7 bases, and 4 bases separated the two germline ends. CDR1 and CDR2 from the germline V gene are MNHEY and SMNVEV (reference sequence). The chain's CDR3 is CASSLSGEQYF. CDR3 nucleotide sequence: TGTGCCAGCAGTTTATCGGGTGAGCAGTACTTC.

About this clone itself: Other DNA sequences in the same sample also yield this CDR3. J is TRBJ1-4 and V is TRBV11-2; D gene unclear. There are 11 residues in the CDR3. Trimming shortened V by 1 base and J by 7 bases, and 1 base separated the two germline ends. Germline V lookup: CDR1 SGHAT, CDR2 FQNNGV. The CDR3 sequence: CASSLGEKLFF. CDR3 coding DNA: TGTGCCAGCAGCTTAGGTGAAAAACTGTTTTTT.

This clone was counted between two and nine times. The chain uses TRBV2 and TRBJ2-5, with D tentatively TRBD1 or TRBD2 (5 bases each). CDR1 and CDR2 (germline): SNHLY, FYNNEI. V shed 6 bases and J shed 7 bases, with 9 bases lying between them. This CDR3 is 11 amino acids long. CDR3 protein: CASRGVGTQYF. The CDR3 DNA follows: TGTGCCAGCAGGGGGGTCGGGACCCAGTACTTC.

The chain combines TRBV28 with TRBJ2-5, with D possibly matching TRBD2 (5 bases). This CDR3 spans 12 amino acids. Germline CDR1 reads MDHEN; CDR2 reads SYDVKM. The ends were cut back, 6 bases at V and 7 bases at J, with 12 bases in the middle. CDR3 DNA: TGTGCCAGCAGCTACCTTGGAGGGACCCAGTACTTC. This codes for CASSYLGGTQYF.

V and J are TRBV13 and TRBJ2-1; the D is unclear. The V gene's germline CDR1 is PRHDT and CDR2 FYEKMQ (reference sequence). The CDR3 is 18 residues long. Trimming pared 3 bases from V and 0 bases from J, leaving 18 bases between. The CDR3 here is CASSFLNPRESSYNEQFF. The CDR3, as DNA: TGTGCCAGCAGCTTCCTAAACCCCAGAGAGAGCTCCTACAATGAGCAGTTCTTC.

This sequence joins TRBV10-1 and TRBJ2-7; 8 nucleotides align to TRBD2. The V segment lost 9 bases and the J segment 4 bases; nucleotides outside the gene matches: 8. Germline loops: CDR1 WNHNN, CDR2 SYGVQD (reference sequence). The CDR3 is 13 residues long. CDR3 sequence: CASGPGLGYEQYF. As DNA, the CDR3 is TGCGCCAGTGGACCGGGACTAGGTTACGAGCAGTACTTC.